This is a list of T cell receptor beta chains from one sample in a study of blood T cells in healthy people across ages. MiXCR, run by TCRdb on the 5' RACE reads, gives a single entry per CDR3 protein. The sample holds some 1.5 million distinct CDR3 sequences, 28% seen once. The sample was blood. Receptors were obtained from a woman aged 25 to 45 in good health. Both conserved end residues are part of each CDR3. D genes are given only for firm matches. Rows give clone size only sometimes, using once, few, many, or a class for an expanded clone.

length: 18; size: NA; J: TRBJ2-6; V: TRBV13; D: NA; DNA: TGTGCCAGCAGCATGCGGCAGGGAAGCTTCGCTGGGGCCAACGTCCTGACTTTC; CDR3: CASSMRQGSFAGANVLTF
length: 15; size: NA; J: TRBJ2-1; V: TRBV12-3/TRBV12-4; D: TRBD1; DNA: TGTGCCAGCAGTAAACAGGGGGAAGGGAGTGATGAGCAGTTCTTC; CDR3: CASSKQGEGSDEQFF
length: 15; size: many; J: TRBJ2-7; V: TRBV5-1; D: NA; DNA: TGCGCCAGCAGCCTGGGGGGAGACCTAATCTACGAGCAGTACTTC; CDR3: CASSLGGDLIYEQYF
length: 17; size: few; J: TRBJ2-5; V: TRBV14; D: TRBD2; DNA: TGTGCCAGCAGCCAATTGAATAGCGGGAGGGCCAGGGAGACCCAGTACTTC; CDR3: CASSQLNSGRARETQYF
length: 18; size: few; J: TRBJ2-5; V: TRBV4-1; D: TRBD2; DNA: TGCGCCAGCAGCCAAGATCCCGGGACTAGCGGGAGGGCGGAGACCCAGTACTTC; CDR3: CASSQDPGTSGRAETQYF
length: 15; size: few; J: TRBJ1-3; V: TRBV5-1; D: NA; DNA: TGCGCCAGCAGCGGCCTAGGGGGGTCTGGAAACACCATATATTTT; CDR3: CASSGLGGSGNTIYF
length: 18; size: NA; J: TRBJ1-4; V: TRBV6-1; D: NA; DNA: TGTGCCAGCAGTCCTTCCAGCGTAGGGCCCTCAACTAATGAAAAACTGTTTTTT; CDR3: CASSPSSVGPSTNEKLFF
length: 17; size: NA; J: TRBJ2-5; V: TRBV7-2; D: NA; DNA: TGTGCCAGCAGCTATAATCCTGGGACATCAAATGGGCGGACCCAGTACTTC; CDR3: CASSYNPGTSNGRTQYF
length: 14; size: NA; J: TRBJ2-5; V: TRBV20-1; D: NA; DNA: TGCAGTGCTCCCTACCAGCTCCTGGGGGAGACCCAGTACTTC; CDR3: CSAPYQLLGETQYF
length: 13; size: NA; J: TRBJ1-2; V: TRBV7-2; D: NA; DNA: TGTGCCAGCAGGCAAGGGGAATGCGATGGCTACACCTTC; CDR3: CASRQGECDGYTF
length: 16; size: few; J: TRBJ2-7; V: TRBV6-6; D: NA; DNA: TGTGCCAGCACTCCCACTTTCAGGACCGCTACCTACGAGCAGTACTTC; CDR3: CASTPTFRTATYEQYF
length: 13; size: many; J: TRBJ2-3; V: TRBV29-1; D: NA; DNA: TGCAGCGTTGGCGGAAAATACACAGATACGCAGTATTTT; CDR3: CSVGGKYTDTQYF
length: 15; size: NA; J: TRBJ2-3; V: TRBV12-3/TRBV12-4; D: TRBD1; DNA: TGTGCCAGCAGTACCGGACAGGGTGTCACAGATACGCAGTATTTT; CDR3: CASSTGQGVTDTQYF
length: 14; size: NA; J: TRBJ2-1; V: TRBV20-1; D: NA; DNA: TGCAGTGCTAGAGAACTAGGGGGAACCTACGAGCAGTTCTTC; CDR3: CSARELGGTYEQFF
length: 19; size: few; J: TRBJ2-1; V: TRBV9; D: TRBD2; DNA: TGTGCCAGCAGCGGGAGACTAGCGATCAGTCTAGGGTCCTACAATGAGCAGTTCTTC; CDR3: CASSGRLAISLGSYNEQFF
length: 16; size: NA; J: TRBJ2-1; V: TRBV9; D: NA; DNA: TGTGCCAGCAGCCCCCAGATGCAGGGGTTCTACAATGAGCAGTTCTTC; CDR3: CASSPQMQGFYNEQFF
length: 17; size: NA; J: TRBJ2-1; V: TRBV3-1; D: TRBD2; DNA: TGTGCCAGCAGCCAACCCCTCCTAGCGGGGGGGTACAATGAGCAGTTCTTC; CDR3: CASSQPLLAGGYNEQFF
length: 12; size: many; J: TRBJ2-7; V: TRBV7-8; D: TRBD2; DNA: TGTGCCAGCAGCGCGGGACTACCGGAGCAGTACTTC; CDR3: CASSAGLPEQYF
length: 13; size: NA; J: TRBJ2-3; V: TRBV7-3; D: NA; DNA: TGTGCCAGCAGCCCCATGGGGCCAGATACGCAGTATTTT; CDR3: CASSPMGPDTQYF
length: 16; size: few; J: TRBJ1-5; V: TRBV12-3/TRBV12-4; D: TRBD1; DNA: TGTGCCAGCAGCGGACAGGGGGTTTATGGCAATCAGCCCCAGCATTTT; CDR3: CASSGQGVYGNQPQHF
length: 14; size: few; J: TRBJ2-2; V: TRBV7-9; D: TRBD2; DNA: TGTGCCAGTCAGCGGGAGGGCCCCACCGGGGAGCTGTTTTTT; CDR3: CASQREGPTGELFF
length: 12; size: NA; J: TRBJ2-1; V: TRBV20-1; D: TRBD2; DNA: TGCAGTGCCGCTAGCGGCTACAATGAGCAGTTCTTC; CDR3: CSAASGYNEQFF
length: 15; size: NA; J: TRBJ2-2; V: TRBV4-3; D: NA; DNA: TGCGCCAGCACGGAGGATCTAAGCGAAACCGGGGAGCTGTTTTTT; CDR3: CASTEDLSETGELFF
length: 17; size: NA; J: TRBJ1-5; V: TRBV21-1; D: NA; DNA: TGTGCCAGCAGCTTTTTATTAGAGGGGTGGGTCAGTCAGCCCCAGCATTTT; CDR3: CASSFLLEGWVSQPQHF
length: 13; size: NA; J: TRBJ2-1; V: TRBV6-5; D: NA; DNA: TGTGTCAGCAGTCGCGACGGGTACAATGAGCAGTTCTTC; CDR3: CVSSRDGYNEQFF
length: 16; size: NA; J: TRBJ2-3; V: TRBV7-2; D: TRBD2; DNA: TGTGCCAGCAGCTCCCCTGAGCGGGGGGTCTCAGATACGCAGTATTTT; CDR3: CASSSPERGVSDTQYF
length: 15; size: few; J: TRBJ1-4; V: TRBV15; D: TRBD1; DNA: TGTGCCACCAGCACCAGTGGGGACAGTTATGAAAAACTGTTTTTT; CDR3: CATSTSGDSYEKLFF
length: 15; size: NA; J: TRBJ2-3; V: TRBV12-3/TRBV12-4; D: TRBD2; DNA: TGTGCCAGCAGTTTTTCTGGGACTAGCGGGTCCCCGCAGTATTTT; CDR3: CASSFSGTSGSPQYF